This entry lists 13 T cell receptor beta chains sequenced from one sample in a study of regulatory T cells in long-lasting Graves disease (dated by TCRdb to the early 2020s). Receptor libraries were prepared by multiplex PCR. Sequencing relied on an Illumina HiSeq 4000. CDR3 regions were amplified by Arm-PCR with iRepertoire HTBI primers to construct TCR beta libraries. The public reads were reprocessed in TCRdb via fastp at Q25 and MiXCR, keeping in-frame beta chains. Every CDR3 protein is listed once, alongside the most common genes and DNA of its rows. The sample table contains hundreds of thousands of distinct CDR3 sequences; only one count was recorded for approximately 21% of them. The ten largest clones represent about 7% of the sample. The meaning of the sample's time point label: persistent/refractory GD, antithyroid drugs over 5 years with positive TRAb. For both TCR sequencing and RNA sequencing, RNA was extracted from PBMCs using TRIzol.

Specimen: peripheral blood mononuclear cells (PBMCs), collected when the disease was refractory, from a patient treated with antithyroid drugs. Receptor source: a female donor with Graves disease.

This clonotype showed up many times. J is TRBJ2-7 and V is TRBV30, with 7 bases lining up with TRBD1. The CDR3 consists of 12 residues. Germline trimming cut 2 bases from V and 4 bases from J; bases unmatched to any gene: 2. Germline V lookup: CDR1 GTSNPN, CDR2 SVGIG (reference sequence). In DNA form, the CDR3 reads TGTGCCTGGAGTACACAGGGGTACGAGCAGTACTTC. Its protein product is CAWSTQGYEQYF.

The chain links TRBV12-3 or TRBV12-4 to TRBJ1-6, with D possibly matching TRBD1 (5 bases). The length of the CDR3 is 14 residues. V dropped 6 bases and J dropped 10 bases, with 16 bases sitting between them. CDR3 bases: TGTGCCAGCAGCCCCGGGGGATCAGGGTCACCCCTCCACTTT. Protein product: CASSPGGSGSPLHF.

This clonotype was detected only a few times. The chain is built from TRBV12-3 or TRBV12-4 and TRBJ2-7; TRBD1 might be the D (5 bases). The ends were cut back, 5 bases at V and 6 bases at J, with 8 bases in the middle. This CDR3 contains 11 residues. Written as DNA, the CDR3 is TGTGCCAGCAGTCAAGGGGTCGAGCAGTACTTC. Its protein is CASSQGVEQYF.

This clonotype was picked up a small number of times. One end of the junction varies from germline; a read error may be responsible. This chain joins TRBV28 and TRBJ2-5; D might be TRBD1 (5 bases). CDR3 size: 13 residues. Germline CDR1 MDHEN, CDR2 SYDVKM. CDR3 in amino acids: CASSFGREETRYF. DNA of the CDR3: TGTGCCAGCAGTTTCGGCAGGGAAGAGACCCGGTACTTC.

J is TRBJ2-1 and V is TRBV13, with D tentatively TRBD2 (6 bases). Germline-derived CDR1 and CDR2 are PRHDT and FYEKMQ (reference sequence). V was cut by 4 bases and J by 10 bases, with 11 bases left in between. The CDR3 has 12 residues. As DNA, the CDR3 is TGTGCCAGCAGCTCCCAGCGGGCGGAGCAGTTCTTC. Translated, it gives CASSSQRAEQFF.

This clonotype appeared many times. The chain combines TRBV20-1 with TRBJ2-5; TRBD2 aligns across 7 bases. V lost 0 bases, J lost 4 bases, and 5 bases stayed unmatched. The CDR3 has 14 amino acids. CDR1 is DFQATT and CDR2 is SNEGSKA in the germline V gene (reference sequence). The CDR3 is CSARELGLPETQYF. Written as DNA, the CDR3 is TGCAGTGCTAGAGAGTTGGGACTACCAGAGACCCAGTACTTC.

The chain employs TRBV13 and TRBJ1-1; TRBD1 is a possible D gene (6 bases). This CDR3 has 17 residues. With 5 bases removed from V and 0 bases from J, the gap between germline ends came to 19 bases. Germline V gene sequence: CDR1 PRHDT, CDR2 FYEKMQ (reference sequence). The CDR3 loop is CASSATGPPVMNTEAFF. In DNA form, the CDR3 reads TGTGCCAGCAGCGCCACAGGGCCCCCCGTCATGAACACTGAAGCTTTCTTT.

This clonotype was observed many times. This chain connects TRBV5-1 to TRBJ1-2; D not resolved. The V gene's germline CDR1 is SGHRS and CDR2 YFSETQ. V was cut by 0 bases and J by 3 bases, with 9 bases left in between. The CDR3 sequence is 14 residues long. CDR3 bases: TGCGCCAGCAGCTTGGGGGGTTACGACTATGGCTACACCTTC. It yields the protein CASSLGGYDYGYTF.

The chain employs TRBV30 and TRBJ1-4; D may be TRBD1 (6 bases). Trimming removed 5 bases from V and 4 bases from J, with 14 bases in between. The CDR3 has 14 residues. Per the germline V gene, CDR1 is GTSNPN and CDR2 is SVGIG (reference sequence). The CDR3 is CAWGPGTSNEKLFF. CDR3 DNA: TGTGCCTGGGGGCCCGGGACAAGTAATGAAAAACTGTTTTTT.

This chain connects TRBV14 to TRBJ2-7; D gene ambiguous. V was pared by 0 bases and J by 0 bases, with 6 bases between. This CDR3 is built from 14 residues. Germline CDR1 SGHDN, CDR2 FVKESK. CDR3 sequence (DNA): TGTGCCAGCAGCCAAGACCCCACCTCCTACGAGCAGTACTTC. Translation gives CASSQDPTSYEQYF.

For this clonotype: Sequence at one end of the junction differs from germline and may be a read error. The V call is TRBV5-1, the J call TRBJ1-1; no definite D call. In germline, CDR1 is SGHRS, CDR2 YFSETQ. This CDR3 spans 17 amino acids. The CDR3 coding sequence is TGCGCCAGCAGCAAGGCCCTGGCCCTTGCCATGAACACTGAAGCTTCCTTT. Encoded protein: CASSKALALAMNTEASF.

With respect to this clonotype: This CDR3 fails to terminate in the conserved phenylalanine or tryptophan, so it likely reflects a read error. The chain uses TRBV28 and TRBJ2-2; the D gene is possibly TRBD2 (6 bases). In germline, CDR1 is MDHEN, CDR2 SYDVKM. The CDR3 loop spans 17 amino acids. The ends were cut back, 4 bases at V and 6 bases at J, with 21 bases in the middle. The DNA for the CDR3 is TGTGCCAGCAGTTCACCTGGGGACCCCGGAGGGCCCGGGGAGCTGTTTTCT. Residues: CASSSPGDPGGPGELFS.

This clonotype was detected ten times or more. The chain couples TRBV20-1 to TRBJ2-7; 9 bases line up with TRBD2. J gave up 0 bases and V 5 bases, and 5 bases lay outside the gene matches. CDR1 is DFQATT and CDR2 is SNEGSKA in the germline V gene (reference sequence). CDR3 length: 14 residues. CDR3 region: CSAAERGVSYEQYF. The CDR3 coding sequence is TGCAGTGCTGCGGAGCGGGGGGTCTCCTACGAGCAGTACTTC.